This T cell receptor beta chain was recorded in a study of shared clonotypes between healthy human individuals. Findings of the study overall: Clonotype sharing across donors was expected to vary with sequencing depth. Sequencing of the sorted subsets was shown by rarefaction to be incomplete despite large depth.

For this clone: Its target is not known.

Germline V lookup: CDR1 DFQATT, CDR2 SNEGSKA (reference sequence). The V end was cut by 6 bases, the J end by 13 bases, with 13 bases between. The CDR3 consists of 10 residues. Clones were read by immunoSEQ multiplex PCR, and TCRdb kept only the in-frame ones, dropping some. This table has about 2.4 million clones, approximately 93% appearing once. This clonotype originated in a man aged 18 to 30 in good health. Some clones in this sample may be carry-over from other donors' samples. Sequencing used naive CD4+ T cells from PBMCs. Subset here: CD45RA+ positively selected. The rearrangement uses TRBV20-1 and TRBJ2-1; D might be TRBD2 (6 bases). CDR3 coding DNA: TGCAGTGCCTGGGACGGGGGACAGTTCTTC. Translating gives CSAWDGGQFF.